The clone carrying this TCR beta chain has just a few counts. Germline loops: CDR1 LNHDA, CDR2 SQIVND (reference sequence). Trimming removed 6 bases at V and 4 bases at J, with 13 bases between. The CDR3 loop spans 14 amino acids. The data derive from a study of blood T cell repertoires in COVID-19. Study overall: Samples of COVID-19 (acute and convalescent) were obtained from the United States, Italy and Spain. PBMCs, B-cell-depleted T cells, or T cells provided the cDNA or gDNA that made up the material.

As originally analysed: Cell counts per sample came from amplifying reference gene primers. The table came from immunoSEQ multiplex PCR; TCRdb's copy has only in-frame clones and leaves some out. V and J calls and clone size follow that table, whereas D and trimming were derived from the DNA. The sample lists 250,000 to 300,000 clones, about nine tenths occurring once. V is TRBV19 and J is TRBJ1-5, with a tentative D call TRBD1 (6 bases). The clonotype comes from a woman aged 55-75 years with acute or convalescent COVID-19. The sequenced sample consisted of peripheral blood. The CDR3 DNA reads TGTGCCAGTAGCCCCGGGACATGGAATCAGCCCCAGCATTTT. This sequence encodes CASSPGTWNQPQHF. Full variable domain (rest looked up from reference TRBV19 and TRBJ1-5): DGGITQSPKYLFRKEGQNVTLSCEQNLNHDAMYWYRQDPGQGLRLIYYSQIVNDFQKGDIAEGYSVSREKKESFPLTVTSAQKNPTAFYLCASSPGTWNQPQHFGDGTRLSIL.